This T cell receptor (beta chain) came from a study of blood T cell repertoires in COVID-19. Study-wide context: Material from acute and convalescent COVID-19 was sourced from the United States, Italy and Spain. The analysed material was cDNA or gDNA that came from T cells, B-cell-depleted T cells, or PBMCs.

In the original workflow: Estimates of nucleated cell counts were drawn from the amplification of reference gene primers. Here immunoSEQ multiplex PCR was the method, and the copy in TCRdb shows in-frame clones only, minus some. Clone size and the V and J calls come from that table; the DNA yielded D and trimming. The sample yields more than 300,000 clones, about 90% seen once. Seattle patients were enrolled during active infection and followed longitudinally. The length of the CDR3 is 22 residues. Trimming removed 5 bases from V and 0 bases from J; junction bases left unmatched: 23. From germline, CDR1 is SGHTA and CDR2 FQGTGA.

The chain has TRBV7-3 and TRBJ2-1; 9 nucleotides line up with TRBD2. Sequenced material: peripheral blood. This clonotype originated in a woman in her forties with COVID-19, enrolled during active disease. CDR3 sequence (DNA): TGTGCCAGCAGCGAAAACGCCCTTTTATTAGCGGGAGACGGGGTCTCCTACAATGAGCAGTTCTTC. The encoded protein is CASSENALLLAGDGVSYNEQFF.